This T cell receptor beta chain appears in the sequencing data of a study of cytomegalovirus exposure and HLA in healthy donors. Donors in the study were healthy people who gave bone marrow. Vbeta (60) and Jbeta (13) primers were used in the PCR. This table comes from immunoSEQ multiplex PCR, and its TCRdb copy is limited to in-frame clones, with some not included. The sample carries some 170,000 clones, roughly 85% recorded once. Germline loops: CDR1 SGDLS, CDR2 YYNGEE. This CDR3 has 15 amino acids. Trimming took 3 bases from V and 1 from J, leaving 11 bases between them. This receptor was obtained from a man aged 40-50 years in good health and CMV-seropositive. The sample consisted of PBMCs. This chain connects TRBV9 to TRBJ1-5; TRBD1 might be the D (6 bases). CDR3 DNA sequence: TGTGCCAGCAGCGCAGGGGTTTCCAGCAATCAGCCCCAGCATTTT. As protein: CASSAGVSSNQPQHF.